This TCR beta chain originates from a study of beta chain features in type 1 diabetes. Regarding the study as a whole: It was among patients, rather than healthy donors, that naive, central memory and Treg TCRB repertoires appeared more similar. Type 1 diabetes patients showed a moderate but significant shortening of TCRB CDR3s in all four CD4+ subsets.

This clone was observed a handful of times. Its cognate antigen is unknown. In total, each donor contributed a single heparinised blood draw that averaged roughly 100 mL. Each of the sorted populations had a purity greater than 98%. Sequenced material consisted of expressed TCRB transcripts (all of the isolated RNA was reverse transcribed). Sequenced by immunoSEQ multiplex PCR; TCRdb stores in-frame clones only, minus some. The sample contains some 350,000 clones, about 13% of which appear only once. Germline loops: CDR1 MDHEN, CDR2 SYDVKM. The CDR3 is made up of 11 amino acids. Trimming removed 7 bases at V and 5 bases at J, with 8 bases between.

The sequence was obtained from a woman aged 18-30 years with type 1 diabetes. The genes are TRBV28 and TRBJ2-5, with a weak D call TRBD1 (5 bases). The source material was naive CD4+ T cells from blood. The CDR3, as DNA: TGTGCCAGCACCAAGGGGGAGACCCAGTACTTC. This gives the protein CASTKGETQYF. Supplemented by reference TRBV28 and TRBJ2-5, the full variable domain reads DVKVTQSSRYLVKRTGEKVFLECVQDMDHENMFWYRQDPGLGLRLIYFSYDVKMKEKGDIPEGYSVSREKKERFSLILESASTNQTSMYLCASTKGETQYFGPGTRLLVL.